This TCR beta chain is drawn from a study of CD8 T cells in ankylosing spondylitis. Points from the study as a whole: It appeared that ankylosing spondylitis blood was characterized by a TCR beta motif of about eight highly homologous variants. Disease-linked clones proved CD8+ and comparatively uncommon in peripheral blood. According to the report, clones linked to the disease were significantly enriched in matched synovial fluid samples taken from ankylosing spondylitis patients.

V was trimmed by 0 bases and J by 6 bases, leaving 13 bases between them. There are 15 residues in the CDR3. Germline CDR1 is SGDLS and CDR2 is YYNGEE. It was by quantitative 5'-RACE with molecular barcodes that TCR beta libraries were made. TCRdb re-called the 5' RACE reads with MiXCR, one entry per CDR3 protein. The sample has approximately 42,000 distinct CDR3 sequences, under 4.5% seen once; the top ten hold around 4.1%. This clonotype was seen repeatedly, ten times or more. Its matching antigen is unknown. The gene calls are TRBV9 and TRBJ2-1; a weak D match, TRBD1 (5 bases). Material: blood, either unsorted or a sorted T cell fraction (not recorded which). This clonotype originated in a female donor with ankylosing spondylitis or in good health (not recorded which). This chain's CDR3 is CASSVEGAGINEQFF. The CDR3 coding sequence is TGTGCCAGCAGCGTAGAAGGGGCAGGGATCAATGAGCAGTTCTTC.